The 20 T cell receptor beta chains presented below share a single source sample, sequenced in a study of blood T cell repertoires in COVID-19. The protocol was immunoSEQ multiplex PCR, while the TCRdb copy is restricted to in-frame clones and leaves out a portion. In the table there are roughly 250,000 clones, more than 65% of which are singletons. The source material was peripheral blood. These receptor sequences come from a man aged 50 or older with active or convalescent COVID-19.

The V gene is TRBV10-3, the J gene TRBJ2-2, with 7 bases lining up with TRBD2. The trim removed 6 bases at V and 0 bases at J, leaving 7 bases unmatched. Germline V CDR1 and CDR2: ENHRY, SYGVKD. The CDR3 length is 16 residues. CDR3 nucleotides: TGTGCCATCAGACGGGGGGTCACCTCGAACACCGGGGAGCTGTTTTTT. Protein: CAIRRGVTSNTGELFF.

The chain recombines TRBV30 with TRBJ1-3; D call uncertain. Germline V gene lookup returns CDR1 GTSNPN and CDR2 SVGIG (reference sequence). There are 15 residues in the CDR3. V was shortened by 0 bases and J by 0 bases, with 9 bases between the two germline ends. For the CDR3, the DNA is TGTGCCTGGAGTGTGGGCGTCCACTCTGGAAACACCATATATTTT. Amino acid sequence: CAWSVGVHSGNTIYF.

The chain carries TRBV19 and TRBJ2-7, with 7 bases matching TRBD1. The junction had 12 bases not matched to a gene; V was cut back by 4 bases and J by 3 bases. Germline V gene data show CDR1 as LNHDA and CDR2 as SQIVND (reference sequence). This CDR3 is 16 amino acids long. In nucleotides, the CDR3 is TGTGCCAGTAGTAAGATTGACAGGGTGGGGCACTACGAGCAGTACTTC. Translating it yields CASSKIDRVGHYEQYF.

The chain joins TRBV6-6 to TRBJ2-7; the match to TRBD2 covers 11 bases. There are 14 residues in the CDR3. Germline CDR1 is MNHNY and CDR2 is SVGAGI (reference sequence). Trimming took 8 bases from V and 5 from J; bases not matched to a gene: 8. CDR3 loop: CASGVIAGGHEQYF. The DNA of the CDR3 is TGTGCCAGCGGGGTGATAGCGGGGGGGCACGAGCAGTACTTC.

In DNA form, the CDR3 reads TGTGCCAGCAGCCTCCTCACAGGGGGCTCGAACACTGAAGCTTTCTTT. Protein product: CASSLLTGGSNTEAFF. The rearrangement uses TRBV7-2 and TRBJ1-1; 9 bases are a match to TRBD1. Germline V lookup: CDR1 SGHTA, CDR2 FQGNSA. Losses at the gene ends were 5 bases for V and 1 base for J; bases not matched to a gene: 8. CDR3 length: 16 amino acids.

This rearrangement joins TRBV5-1 to TRBJ2-2, with 7 bases that match TRBD1. In germline, CDR1 is SGHRS, CDR2 YFSETQ. CDR3 length equals 14 residues. J was trimmed by 3 bases and V by 2 bases; bases with no gene match: 1. CDR3: CASSFTGDTGELFF. CDR3 in DNA: TGCGCCAGCAGCTTCACAGGGGACACCGGGGAGCTGTTTTTT.

The V and J genes are TRBV5-1 and TRBJ1-5; possibly TRBD1 for D (5 bases). The V and J ends lost 4 bases and 3 bases respectively, with 14 bases between them. Per germline, CDR1 SGHRS and CDR2 YFSETQ. This CDR3 contains 15 residues. In DNA, the CDR3 is TGCGCCAGCAGCCCTATCGGGGGGGACAATCAGCCCCAGCATTTT. It specifies CASSPIGGDNQPQHF. Supplemented by reference TRBV5-1 and TRBJ1-5, the full variable domain reads KAGVTQTPRYLIKTRGQQVTLSCSPISGHRSVSWYQQTPGQGLQFLFEYFSETQRNKGNFPGRFSGRQFSNSRSEMNVSTLELGDSALYLCASSPIGGDNQPQHFGDGTRLSIL.

This sequence joins TRBV19 and TRBJ1-6; D may be TRBD1 (5 bases). This CDR3 has 16 amino acids. Germline lookup yields CDR1 LNHDA and CDR2 SQIVND (reference sequence). The V end lost 3 bases, the J end lost 5 bases, and 14 bases lay between the germline ends. The CDR3 sequence: CASSIEYKGNNSPLHF. In DNA, the CDR3 is TGTGCCAGTAGTATTGAGTATAAGGGGAATAATTCACCCCTCCACTTT.

The rearrangement joins TRBV15 to TRBJ1-3; 8 bases are a match to TRBD1. CDR3 length: 16 amino acids. From germline, CDR1 is LNHNV and CDR2 YYDKDF (reference sequence). With V trimmed by 0 bases and J by 4 bases, 5 bases remained unmatched. The CDR3 spells CATSRDQGALGNTIYF. The CDR3 DNA reads as TGTGCCACCAGCAGAGATCAGGGGGCATTGGGAAACACCATATATTTT.

The rearrangement joins TRBV12-3 or TRBV12-4 to TRBJ1-1; a possible D gene is TRBD1 (6 bases). V lost 7 bases and J lost 4, with 13 bases in between. The CDR3 totals 13 residues. Here the CDR3 reads CASNTGRSTEAFF. The CDR3 DNA reads TGTGCCAGCAACACAGGGCGGAGCACTGAAGCTTTCTTT.

The chain combines TRBV5-1 with TRBJ2-1; TRBD2 aligns across 10 bases. CDR3 length: 14 residues. V gave up 8 bases and J gave up 5 bases; unmatched junction bases: 7. Germline V gene data show CDR1 as SGHRS and CDR2 as YFSETQ. Written as DNA, the CDR3 is TGCGCCAGTGGGAGGACTAGCGGAAACAATGAGCAGTTCTTC. Residues: CASGRTSGNNEQFF. The full variable domain, rest sourced from reference TRBV5-1 and TRBJ2-1, is KAGVTQTPRYLIKTRGQQVTLSCSPISGHRSVSWYQQTPGQGLQFLFEYFSETQRNKGNFPGRFSGRQFSNSRSEMNVSTLELGDSALYLCASGRTSGNNEQFFGPGTRLTVL.

This clone was picked up one time. This chain uses TRBV19 with TRBJ1-5; 8 bases are shared with TRBD1. V dropped 2 bases and J dropped 2; count of bases not matched to a gene: 5. The CDR3 is 16 amino acids. The germline gives CDR1 LNHDA, CDR2 SQIVND (reference sequence). The CDR3 here is CASSIQAGGGNQPQHF. The CDR3 nucleotides are TGTGCCAGTAGTATACAGGCAGGGGGCGGCAATCAGCCCCAGCATTTT.

V usage is TRBV30 and J usage is TRBJ2-1; 8 bases are shared with TRBD1. The length of the CDR3 is 12 residues. Germline values: CDR1 GTSNPN, CDR2 SVGIG (reference sequence). V was pared by 3 bases and J by 8 bases, with 3 bases of the junction left unmatched. The DNA for the CDR3 is TGTGCCTGGAGCCAACAGGGGGATGAGCAGTTCTTC. It is translated as CAWSQQGDEQFF.

The chain combines TRBV27 with TRBJ2-1; D might be TRBD2 (5 bases). Trimming took off 0 bases at V and 9 bases at J, with 15 bases between the two ends. The CDR3 is 15 amino acids. Germline CDR1 MNHEY, CDR2 SMNVEV (reference sequence). The CDR3 loop is CASSLSEVGAGEQFF. CDR3 nucleotide sequence: TGTGCCAGCAGTTTATCGGAAGTGGGTGCGGGTGAGCAGTTCTTC.

The CDR3 reads CASSQESAPYNEQFF. CDR3 nucleotides: TGCGCCAGCAGCCAAGAGAGCGCGCCCTACAATGAGCAGTTCTTC. The chain uses TRBV4-1 and TRBJ2-1; no clear D gene. CDR1 is MGHRA, CDR2 YSYEKL, per germline. CDR3 length equals 15 residues. V was clipped by 0 bases and J by 2 bases, with 8 bases between them.

This clone appeared once. The rearrangement joins TRBV4-2 to TRBJ2-2; the D gene is possibly TRBD1 (6 bases). V was cut by 4 bases and J by 2 bases, with 23 bases left in between. The CDR3 is made up of 19 amino acids. CDR1 LGHNA and CDR2 YNFKEQ come from the germline V gene. CDR3: CASSLQGGRGRANTGELFF. For the CDR3, the DNA is TGTGCCAGCAGCCTACAAGGGGGACGGGGAAGGGCCAACACCGGGGAGCTGTTTTTT.

The rearrangement links TRBV6-5 to TRBJ2-1; D might be TRBD1 (6 bases). V lost 0 bases, J lost 16 bases, and 16 bases lay in between. This CDR3 comprises 13 residues. The germline V gene has CDR1 MNHEY and CDR2 SVGAGI. In nucleotides, the CDR3 is TGTGCCAGCAGTTACTCGAAAGGACAGCTAACATTCTTC. This gives the protein CASSYSKGQLTFF.

V gene TRBV28 combines with J gene TRBJ2-3, with D possibly TRBD1 on 5 matching bases. Germline CDR1 and CDR2: MDHEN and SYDVKM. The V gene lost 2 bases and the J gene lost 1 base, with 13 bases spanning the gap. CDR3 length equals 16 residues. CDR3 residues: CASSLNIIGGTDTQYF. The CDR3 coding sequence is TGTGCCAGCAGTTTAAATATAATAGGGGGCACAGATACGCAGTATTTT.

The genes are TRBV18 and TRBJ1-2; TRBD1 aligns across 7 bases. Germline CDR1 and CDR2: KGHSH and LQKENI. V shed 4 bases and J 4 bases; nucleotides not matched to a gene: 6. This CDR3 has 14 residues. CDR3 loop: CASSRGTESYGYTF. As DNA, the CDR3 is TGTGCCAGCTCACGAGGGACAGAGTCCTATGGCTACACCTTC.

V gene TRBV19 combines with J gene TRBJ2-5; D is perhaps TRBD2 (6 bases). The CDR3 is made up of 14 amino acids. CDR1 is LNHDA, CDR2 SQIVND, per germline (reference sequence). V lost 2 bases and J lost 2, with 9 bases in between. CDR3 sequence reads: CASSISSAQETQYF. CDR3 sequence (DNA): TGTGCCAGTAGTATATCTAGCGCACAAGAGACCCAGTACTTC.